These 18 T cell receptor beta chains originate from one sample sequenced in a study of CD8+CD57+ T cells in acquired aplastic anemia. Profiling that covered TCR beta VDJ and CDR3 relied on genomic DNA as its template. TCRdb used MiXCR to reprocess the reads, holding one entry per CDR3 protein. The sample has 250,000 to 300,000 distinct CDR3 sequences, approximately 56% seen once. Sequenced input: sorted CD4+, CD8+, or CD8+CD57+ T cells (not recorded which) from PBMCs. These receptors all come from a human donor with severe aplastic anemia or a healthy control (not recorded which).

This rearrangement joins TRBV6-1 to TRBJ1-1; no reliable D call. The CDR3 covers 14 residues. Per germline, CDR1 MNHNS and CDR2 SASEGT. Trimming left V 0 bases short and J 11 bases short, with 16 bases between. DNA of the CDR3: TGTGCCAGCAGTGAAGCCCGCAGGCGGGATGACGCTTTCTTT. This gives the protein CASSEARRRDDAFF.

The rearrangement uses TRBV7-2 and TRBJ2-7; the match to TRBD2 covers 7 bases. V shed 3 bases and J 2 bases; nucleotides not matched to a gene: 4. There are 14 residues in the CDR3. CDR1 is SGHTA, CDR2 FQGNSA, per germline. The CDR3 loop reads CASSLGGETYEQYF. The CDR3 DNA reads TGTGCCAGCAGCTTGGGAGGGGAAACCTACGAGCAGTACTTC.

This chain joins TRBV7-2 and TRBJ2-7; 8 bases are a match to TRBD2. The CDR3 has 14 amino acids. V shed 1 base, J shed 3 bases, and the junction held 2 bases outside the gene matches. In germline, CDR1 is SGHTA, CDR2 FQGNSA. As DNA, the CDR3 is TGTGCCAGCAGCTTAGGGACTAGCAACTACGAGCAGTACTTC. This encodes CASSLGTSNYEQYF. The complete variable domain, with remaining parts taken from reference TRBV7-2 and TRBJ2-7, reads GAGVSQSPSNKVTEKGKDVELRCDPISGHTALYWYRQSLGQGLEFLIYFQGNSAPDKSGLPSDRFSAERTGGSVSTLTIQRTQQEDSAVYLCASSLGTSNYEQYFGPGTRLTVT.

This clonotype turned up a few times. The V and J genes are TRBV29-1 and TRBJ2-1; 14 bases align to TRBD2. The length of the CDR3 is 18 residues. Germline V gene sequence: CDR1 SQVTM, CDR2 ANQGSEA. V trimming: 6 bases; J trimming: 8 bases; junction bases outside the gene matches: 18. The DNA for the CDR3 is TGCAGCGTGGCCCGGGACAGGGTCTGGACTAGCGGGAGGCATGAGCAGTTCTTC. This gives the protein CSVARDRVWTSGRHEQFF.

This clonotype was counted at least ten times. The rearrangement uses TRBV5-8 and TRBJ2-5; D may match TRBD1 or TRBD2 (5 bases each). The CDR3 extends over 16 amino acids. Trimming removed 4 bases from V and 3 bases from J, with 19 bases in between. Looked up from germline, CDR1 is SGHTS and CDR2 is YDEGEE. CDR3 sequence reads: CASSPGAGRLKETQYF. The CDR3 DNA sequence: TGTGCCAGCAGCCCCGGGGCAGGGCGATTGAAAGAGACCCAGTACTTC.

The chain combines TRBV24-1 with TRBJ2-2, with D possibly being TRBD2 (5 bases). Germline V CDR1 and CDR2: KGHDR, SFDVKD. CDR3 length: 15 amino acids. Trimming removed 3 bases at V and 6 bases at J, with 13 bases between. CDR3 residues: CATSDPGIGSGELFF. The CDR3 DNA reads TGTGCCACCAGTGATCCCGGGATAGGGTCCGGGGAGCTGTTTTTT.

The chain joins TRBV20-1 to TRBJ2-1; tentatively, D is TRBD2 (6 bases). The CDR3 consists of 14 residues. Trimming pared 3 bases from V and 9 bases from J, leaving 18 bases between. Germline values: CDR1 DFQATT, CDR2 SNEGSKA (reference sequence). CDR3 sequence reads: CSASPGIVGGEQFF. CDR3 DNA: TGCAGTGCTAGTCCAGGGATAGTGGGGGGTGAGCAGTTCTTC.

This clonotype was detected a few times. The CDR3 coding sequence is TGTGCCACCCTGGACAGGGGGCGCAGCGAGATGAACACTGAAGCTTTCTTT. It specifies CATLDRGRSEMNTEAFF. The chain links TRBV24-1 to TRBJ1-1; 11 bases map to TRBD1. Looked up from germline, CDR1 is KGHDR and CDR2 is SFDVKD. This CDR3 contains 17 residues. V trimming: 9 bases; J trimming: 0 bases; junction bases outside the gene matches: 11.

The rearrangement joins TRBV7-4 to TRBJ2-7; no clear D. The CDR3 has 16 residues. The germline V gene encodes CDR1 SGHVT and CDR2 SQSDAQ. The V gene lost 1 base and the J gene lost 0 bases, with 13 bases spanning the gap. The CDR3 nucleotides read TGTGCCAGCAGCTTAGAAGAGAGCTCCTTCTCCTACGAGCAGTACTTC. It codes for CASSLEESSFSYEQYF.

V usage is TRBV2 and J usage is TRBJ2-7; 9 positions match TRBD1. Losses at the gene ends were 3 bases for V and 3 bases for J; bases not matched to a gene: 6. The CDR3 runs 15 residues. Germline V CDR1 and CDR2: SNHLY, FYNNEI. CDR3 residues: CASSDPTGGYYEQYF. As DNA, the CDR3 is TGTGCCAGCAGTGACCCGACAGGGGGATACTACGAGCAGTACTTC.

The chain links TRBV7-8 to TRBJ1-5, with TRBD1 matching 7 bases. Germline values: CDR1 SGHVS, CDR2 FQNEAQ. The CDR3 length is 14 residues. The V and J ends lost 1 base and 5 bases, in that order; junction bases with no gene match: 2. The CDR3 sequence is CASSLDRGDQPQHF. CDR3 DNA: TGTGCCAGCAGCTTAGACAGGGGCGATCAGCCCCAGCATTTT.

The rearrangement links TRBV7-2 to TRBJ1-6; D is undetermined. The V gene lost 5 bases and the J gene lost 5 bases, with 10 bases spanning the gap. In germline, CDR1 is SGHTA, CDR2 FQGNSA. The CDR3 spans 14 residues. CDR3 region: CASSRRVDNSPLHF. The CDR3 DNA follows: TGTGCCAGCAGCCGACGAGTGGATAATTCACCCCTCCACTTT.

The V call is TRBV24-1, the J call TRBJ2-1, with 8 bases identical to TRBD2. J was trimmed by 5 bases and V by 1 base; bases with no gene match: 6. Germline CDR1 KGHDR, CDR2 SFDVKD. This CDR3 contains 16 residues. The DNA of the CDR3 is TGTGCCACCAGTGATTTACCCGGGACTAGTCACAATGAGCAGTTCTTC. As protein: CATSDLPGTSHNEQFF.

This rearrangement joins TRBV12-3 or TRBV12-4 to TRBJ2-7; 9 nucleotides align to TRBD1. The V segment lost 5 bases and the J segment 5 bases; nucleotides outside the gene matches: 10. This CDR3 has 15 residues. The CDR3 region has the DNA TGTGCCAGCAGTCCCGGGACAGGGAATACCGACGAGCAGTACTTC. It is translated as CASSPGTGNTDEQYF.

CDR3 loop: CAISGVASIADNEQFF. The CDR3 DNA sequence: TGTGCCATCAGTGGTGTGGCCTCCATCGCAGATAATGAGCAGTTCTTC. V is TRBV10-3 and J is TRBJ2-1; D is unresolved. Germline assignment: CDR1 ENHRY and CDR2 SYGVKD. CDR3 length: 16 residues. V was clipped by 4 bases and J by 7 bases, with 20 bases between them.

The gene calls are TRBV20-1 and TRBJ2-7, with TRBD1 matching over 8 bases. Trimming took 5 bases from V and 0 from J; bases not matched to a gene: 6. The length of the CDR3 is 14 residues. The germline V gene has CDR1 DFQATT and CDR2 SNEGSKA (reference sequence). Here the CDR3 reads CSAQGAVLSYEQYF. The CDR3 region has the DNA TGCAGTGCTCAGGGGGCCGTACTCTCCTACGAGCAGTACTTC.

This clonotype was observed at least ten times. The rearrangement uses TRBV7-3 and TRBJ1-6, with 7 positions matching TRBD1. The CDR3 runs to 15 residues. CDR1 and CDR2 (germline): SGHTA, FQGTGA. After removal of 5 bases from V and 5 bases from J, the junction contained 6 bases not matched to a gene. CDR3 residues: CASSPGDSHNSPLHF. DNA of the CDR3: TGTGCCAGCAGCCCCGGGGACAGTCATAATTCACCCCTCCACTTT.

The chain combines TRBV5-1 with TRBJ1-4, with 7 bases matching TRBD1. CDR3 size: 14 residues. V gave up 2 bases and J gave up 3 bases; unmatched junction bases: 1. Germline V gives CDR1 SGHRS, CDR2 YFSETQ. CDR3 DNA sequence: TGCGCCAGCAGCTTCGGGACAGCTAATGAAAAACTGTTTTTT. Residues: CASSFGTANEKLFF.